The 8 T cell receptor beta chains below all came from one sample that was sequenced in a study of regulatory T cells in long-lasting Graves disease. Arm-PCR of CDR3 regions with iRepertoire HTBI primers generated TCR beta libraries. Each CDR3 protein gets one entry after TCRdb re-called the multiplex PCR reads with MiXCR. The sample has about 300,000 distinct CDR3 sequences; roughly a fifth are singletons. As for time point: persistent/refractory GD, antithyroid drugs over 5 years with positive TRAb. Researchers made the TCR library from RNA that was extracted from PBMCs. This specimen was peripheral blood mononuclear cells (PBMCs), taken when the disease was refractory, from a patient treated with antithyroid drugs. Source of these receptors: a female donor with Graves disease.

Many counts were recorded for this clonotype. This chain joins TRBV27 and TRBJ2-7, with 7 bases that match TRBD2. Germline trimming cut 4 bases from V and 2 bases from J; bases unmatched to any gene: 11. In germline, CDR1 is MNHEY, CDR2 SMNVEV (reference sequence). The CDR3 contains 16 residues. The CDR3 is CASSSRLGAGAYEQYF. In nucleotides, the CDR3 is TGTGCCAGCAGTTCCCGATTAGGCGCGGGAGCCTACGAGCAGTACTTC.

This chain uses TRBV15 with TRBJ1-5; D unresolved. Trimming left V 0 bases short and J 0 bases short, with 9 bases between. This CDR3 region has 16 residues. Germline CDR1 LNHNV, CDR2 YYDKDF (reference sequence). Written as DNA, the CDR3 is TGTGCCACCAGCAGAGAGTGGTCTTATAGCAATCAGCCCCAGCATTTT. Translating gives CATSREWSYSNQPQHF. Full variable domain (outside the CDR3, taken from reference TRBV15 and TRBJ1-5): DAMVIQNPRYQVTQFGKPVTLSCSQTLNHNVMYWYQQKSSQAPKLLFHYYDKDFNNEADTPDNFQSRRPNTSFCFLDIRSPGLGDTAMYLCATSREWSYSNQPQHFGDGTRLSIL.

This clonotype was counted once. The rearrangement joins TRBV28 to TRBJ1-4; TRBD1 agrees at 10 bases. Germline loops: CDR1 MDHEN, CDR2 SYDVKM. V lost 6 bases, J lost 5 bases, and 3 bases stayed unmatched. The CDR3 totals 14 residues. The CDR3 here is CASSSGQGNEKLFF. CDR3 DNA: TGTGCCAGCAGCTCGGGACAGGGGAATGAAAAACTGTTTTTT. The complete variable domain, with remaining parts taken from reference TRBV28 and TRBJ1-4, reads DVKVTQSSRYLVKRTGEKVFLECVQDMDHENMFWYRQDPGLGLRLIYFSYDVKMKEKGDIPEGYSVSREKKERFSLILESASTNQTSMYLCASSSGQGNEKLFFGSGTQLSVL.

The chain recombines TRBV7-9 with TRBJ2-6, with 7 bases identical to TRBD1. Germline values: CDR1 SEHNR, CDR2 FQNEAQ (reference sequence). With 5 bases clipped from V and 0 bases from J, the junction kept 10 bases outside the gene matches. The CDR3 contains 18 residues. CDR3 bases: TGTGCCAGCAGCCTCGGACAGGACACATACTCTGGGGCCAACGTCCTGACTTTC. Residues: CASSLGQDTYSGANVLTF.

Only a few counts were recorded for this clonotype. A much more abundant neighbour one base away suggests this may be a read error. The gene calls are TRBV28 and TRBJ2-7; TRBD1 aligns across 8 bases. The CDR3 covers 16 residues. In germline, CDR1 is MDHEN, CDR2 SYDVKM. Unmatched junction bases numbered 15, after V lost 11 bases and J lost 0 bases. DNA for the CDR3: TGTGCCGGCAACCCGCCGGACAGGGACAGCTCCTACGAGCAGTACTTC. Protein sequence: CAGNPPDRDSSYEQYF.

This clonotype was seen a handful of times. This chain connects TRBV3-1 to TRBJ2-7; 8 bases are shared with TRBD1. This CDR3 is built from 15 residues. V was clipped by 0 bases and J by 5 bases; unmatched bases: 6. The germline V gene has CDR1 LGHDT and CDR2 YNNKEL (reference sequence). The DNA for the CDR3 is TGTGCCAGCAGCCAAGATGTCGACAGGGGCCACGAGCAGTACTTC. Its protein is CASSQDVDRGHEQYF.

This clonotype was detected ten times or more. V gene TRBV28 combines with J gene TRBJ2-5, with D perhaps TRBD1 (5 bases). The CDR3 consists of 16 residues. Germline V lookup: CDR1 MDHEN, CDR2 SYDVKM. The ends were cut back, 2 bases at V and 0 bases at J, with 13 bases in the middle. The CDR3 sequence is CASSLSTGSYQETQYF. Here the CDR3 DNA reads TGTGCCAGCAGTTTAAGTACAGGATCGTACCAAGAGACCCAGTACTTC.

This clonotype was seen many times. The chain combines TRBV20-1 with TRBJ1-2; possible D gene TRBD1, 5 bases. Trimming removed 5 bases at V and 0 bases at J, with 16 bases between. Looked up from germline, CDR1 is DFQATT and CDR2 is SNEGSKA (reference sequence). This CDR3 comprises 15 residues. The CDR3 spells CSAAGHHQANYGYTF. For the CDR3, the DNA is TGCAGTGCTGCTGGACACCACCAAGCTAACTATGGCTACACCTTC.